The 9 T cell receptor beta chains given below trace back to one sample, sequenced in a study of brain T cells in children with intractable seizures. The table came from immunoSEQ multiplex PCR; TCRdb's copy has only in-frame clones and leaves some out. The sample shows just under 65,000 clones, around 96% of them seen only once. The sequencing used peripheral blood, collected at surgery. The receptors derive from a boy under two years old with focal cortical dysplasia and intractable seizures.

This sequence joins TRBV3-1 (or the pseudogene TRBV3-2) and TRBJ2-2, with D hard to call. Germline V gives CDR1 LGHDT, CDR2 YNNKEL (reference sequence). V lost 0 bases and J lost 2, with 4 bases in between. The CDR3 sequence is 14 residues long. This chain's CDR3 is CASSQDRNTGELFF. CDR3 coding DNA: TGTGCCAGCAGCCAAGACAGAAACACCGGGGAGCTGTTTTTT.

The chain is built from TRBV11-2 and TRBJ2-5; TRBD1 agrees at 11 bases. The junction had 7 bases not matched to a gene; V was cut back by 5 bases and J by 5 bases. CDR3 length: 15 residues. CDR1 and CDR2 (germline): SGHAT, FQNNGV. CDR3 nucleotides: TGTGCCAGCAGCCTGACCGGGACAGGGGGGGAGACCCAGTACTTC. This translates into CASSLTGTGGETQYF.

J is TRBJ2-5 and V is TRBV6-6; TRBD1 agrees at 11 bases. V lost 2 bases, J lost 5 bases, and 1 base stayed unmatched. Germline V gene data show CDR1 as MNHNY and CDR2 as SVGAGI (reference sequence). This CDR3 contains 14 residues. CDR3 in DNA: TGTGCCAGCAGTTACGGGGACAGGGGGGAGACCCAGTACTTC. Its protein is CASSYGDRGETQYF.

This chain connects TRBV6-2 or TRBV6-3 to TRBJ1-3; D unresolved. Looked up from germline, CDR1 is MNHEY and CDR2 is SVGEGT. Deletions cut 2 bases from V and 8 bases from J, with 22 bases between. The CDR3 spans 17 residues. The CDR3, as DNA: TGTGCCAGCAGTTACCTAATTCAGGCCGGCCTTTCGGACACCATATATTTT. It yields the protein CASSYLIQAGLSDTIYF.

The CDR3 DNA reads as TGTGCCACCCGCCTATGGCCGCTGAACACTGAAGCTTTCTTT. This gives the protein CATRLWPLNTEAFF. V and J are TRBV6-5 and TRBJ1-1; D gene uncertain. The ends were cut back, 10 bases at V and 0 bases at J, with 15 bases in the middle. Per the germline V gene, CDR1 is MNHEY and CDR2 is SVGAGI. This CDR3 spans 14 amino acids.

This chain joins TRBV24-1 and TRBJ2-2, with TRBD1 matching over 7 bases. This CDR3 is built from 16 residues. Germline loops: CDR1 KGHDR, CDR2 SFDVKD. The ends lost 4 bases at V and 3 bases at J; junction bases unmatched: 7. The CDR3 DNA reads TGTGCCACCAGTGACGAGACAGGGTGGGACACCGGGGAGCTGTTTTTT. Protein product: CATSDETGWDTGELFF.

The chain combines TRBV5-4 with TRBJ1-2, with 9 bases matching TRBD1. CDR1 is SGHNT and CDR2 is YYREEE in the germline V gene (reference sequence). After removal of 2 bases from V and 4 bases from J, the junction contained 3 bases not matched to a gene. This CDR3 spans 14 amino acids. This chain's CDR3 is CASSLTGGSYGYTF. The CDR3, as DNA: TGTGCCAGCAGCTTAACAGGGGGCAGCTATGGCTACACCTTC.

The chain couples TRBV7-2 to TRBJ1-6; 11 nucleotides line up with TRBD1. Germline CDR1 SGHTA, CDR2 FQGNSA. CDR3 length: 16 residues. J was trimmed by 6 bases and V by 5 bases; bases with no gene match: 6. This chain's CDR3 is CASSLGQGAFNSPLHF. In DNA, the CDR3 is TGTGCCAGCAGCCTTGGACAGGGGGCTTTTAATTCACCCCTCCACTTT.

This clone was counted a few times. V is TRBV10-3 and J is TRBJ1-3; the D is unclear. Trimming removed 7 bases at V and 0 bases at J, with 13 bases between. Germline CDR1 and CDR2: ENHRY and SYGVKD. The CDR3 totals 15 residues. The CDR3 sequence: CAITYDIYSGNTIYF. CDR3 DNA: TGTGCCATCACTTATGATATTTACTCTGGAAACACCATATATTTT.